One T cell receptor (beta chain) is described in this entry. The entry originates in a study of blood T cell repertoires in COVID-19. Germline CDR1 reads MDHEN; CDR2 reads SYDVKM. Trimming left V 7 bases short and J 4 bases short, with 10 bases between. The CDR3 covers 12 residues. This table comes from immunoSEQ multiplex PCR, and its TCRdb copy is limited to in-frame clones, with some not included. The sample yields about 68,000 clones, just over 85% seen once. The gene calls are TRBV28 and TRBJ1-1; D is unclear. This TCR derives from a woman aged 60-75 years with acute or convalescent COVID-19. The sequenced sample was peripheral blood. CDR3 nucleotide sequence: TGTGCCAGCACTCCCGCGGGCACTGAAGCTTTCTTT. Protein product: CASTPAGTEAFF.